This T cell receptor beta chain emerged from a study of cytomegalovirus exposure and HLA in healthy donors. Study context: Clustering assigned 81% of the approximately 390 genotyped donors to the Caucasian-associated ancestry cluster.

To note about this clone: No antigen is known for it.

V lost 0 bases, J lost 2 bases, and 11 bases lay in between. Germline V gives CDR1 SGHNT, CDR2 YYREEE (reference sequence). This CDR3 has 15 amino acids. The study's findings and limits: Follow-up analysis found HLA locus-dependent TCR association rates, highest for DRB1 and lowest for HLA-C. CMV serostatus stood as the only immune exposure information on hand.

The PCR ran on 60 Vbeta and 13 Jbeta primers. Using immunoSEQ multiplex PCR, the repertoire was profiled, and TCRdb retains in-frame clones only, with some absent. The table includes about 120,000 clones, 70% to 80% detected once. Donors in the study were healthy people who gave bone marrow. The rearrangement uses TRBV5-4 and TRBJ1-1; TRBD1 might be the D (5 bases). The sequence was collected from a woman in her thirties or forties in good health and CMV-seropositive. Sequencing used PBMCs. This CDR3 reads CASSLEAGRNTEAFF. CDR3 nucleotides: TGTGCCAGCAGCTTGGAGGCAGGGCGAAACACTGAAGCTTTCTTT.